Shown below are 18 T cell receptor beta chains from a single sample sequenced in a study of a mutant IDH1 vaccine in newly diagnosed glioma. These receptors' antigens are unknown. Time point: week 11, during vaccination. Doses consisted of 300 ug of mutant IDH1 20-mer peptide each, paired with topical imiquimod. TCRdb keeps only in-frame clones here, not all; method: immunoSEQ multiplex PCR. Here the sample spans 100,000 to 150,000 clones, just under 80% being singletons. This material consisted of PBMCs, taken from a glioma patient whose treatment included an IDH1 peptide vaccine. The receptors originated from a man aged 35-49 years with glioma.

The chain has TRBV14 and TRBJ1-2, with D hard to call. CDR3 size: 14 residues. CDR1 SGHDN and CDR2 FVKESK come from the germline V gene. Trimming stripped 0 bases from V and 2 bases from J, with 7 bases between. The CDR3 bases are TGTGCCAGCAGCCAAGATAAACTGAACTATGGCTACACCTTC. Its translation: CASSQDKLNYGYTF.

A note on this clone: One end of the junction varies from germline; a read error may be responsible. The V and J genes are TRBV7-6 and TRBJ2-1; 8 nucleotides agree with TRBD2. The CDR3 is 14 amino acids. Germline assignment: CDR1 SGHVS and CDR2 FNYEAQ. The CDR3 here is CASSLAGPNNEQFF. The CDR3 coding sequence is TGTGCCAGCAGCCTAGCGGGCCCCAACAATGAGCAGTTCTTC.

This chain connects TRBV7-2 to TRBJ2-3; D remains ambiguous. The CDR3 is made up of 13 amino acids. Germline CDR1 is SGHTA and CDR2 is FQGNSA. The V and J ends lost 1 base and 4 bases respectively, with 6 bases between them. The CDR3: CASSLDLSDTQYF. The CDR3 DNA sequence: TGTGCCAGCAGCTTAGATCTTTCAGATACGCAGTATTTT.

V is TRBV16 and J is TRBJ1-5; 9 nucleotides agree with TRBD1. CDR3 length: 15 amino acids. V was pared by 3 bases and J by 0 bases, with 0 bases of the junction left unmatched. Germline CDR1 KGHSY, CDR2 FQNENV. The CDR3 DNA follows: TGTGCCAGCAGCCAGGACAGGGGTAGCAATCAGCCCCAGCATTTT. Translation gives CASSQDRGSNQPQHF.

The chain has TRBV4-1 and TRBJ2-5, with D possibly matching TRBD2 (5 bases). The CDR3 has 15 residues. Trimming took off 2 bases at V and 1 base at J, with 11 bases between the two ends. Germline CDR1 MGHRA, CDR2 YSYEKL. CDR3 sequence: CASSQWELAQETQYF. CDR3 DNA sequence: TGCGCCAGCAGCCAATGGGAGTTAGCCCAAGAGACCCAGTACTTC.

V and J are TRBV7-2 and TRBJ2-7, with 7 positions matching TRBD2. CDR3 length: 15 residues. Per the germline V gene, CDR1 is SGHTA and CDR2 is FQGNSA. With 5 bases clipped from V and 4 bases from J, the junction kept 11 bases outside the gene matches. Here the CDR3 DNA reads TGTGCCAGCAGCCCCACAGGCGGGAGAGCGTACGAGCAGTACTTC. It encodes CASSPTGGRAYEQYF.

The rearrangement uses TRBV7-6 and TRBJ1-1; no clear D. The V end lost 1 base, the J end lost 3 bases, and 9 bases lay between the germline ends. The length of the CDR3 is 14 residues. Germline loops: CDR1 SGHVS, CDR2 FNYEAQ. Written as DNA, the CDR3 is TGTGCCAGCAGCTTAGGTAGTGCGGACACTGAAGCTTTCTTT. Its protein product is CASSLGSADTEAFF.

The chain employs TRBV10-3 and TRBJ1-4; D is perhaps TRBD1 (6 bases). Trimming took off 6 bases at V and 0 bases at J, with 11 bases between the two ends. CDR1 and CDR2 (germline): ENHRY, SYGVKD. The length of the CDR3 is 15 residues. CDR3 DNA sequence: TGTGCCATCAGGGACAGCCGTGCAACTAATGAAAAACTGTTTTTT. Translating it yields CAIRDSRATNEKLFF.

The J gene is TRBJ2-5, the V gene TRBV5-4; the D gene could be TRBD1 or TRBD2 (6 bases each). In germline, CDR1 is SGHNT, CDR2 YYREEE (reference sequence). V dropped 2 bases and J dropped 11 bases, with 19 bases sitting between them. This CDR3 is built from 14 residues. CDR3 loop: CASSFGGFLGEQYF. The CDR3 DNA reads TGTGCCAGCAGCTTCGGGGGCTTCCTCGGGGAGCAGTACTTC. The variable domain in full, completed from reference TRBV5-4 and TRBJ2-5, reads ETGVTQSPTHLIKTRGQQVTLRCSSQSGHNTVSWYQQALGQGPQFIFQYYREEENGRGNFPPRFSGLQFPNYSSELNVNALELDDSALYLCASSFGGFLGEQYFGPGTRLLVL.

This chain uses TRBV9 with TRBJ1-2; the match to TRBD1 covers 7 bases. J gave up 4 bases and V 3 bases, and 9 bases lay outside the gene matches. This CDR3 has 15 amino acids. The germline V gene encodes CDR1 SGDLS and CDR2 YYNGEE. For the CDR3, the DNA is TGTGCCAGCAGCGGCTTCGACAGGGCTGCCTATGGCTACACCTTC. It encodes CASSGFDRAAYGYTF.

This clone has just a few counts. The chain recombines TRBV10-3 with TRBJ2-7, with TRBD1 matching over 9 bases. The length of the CDR3 is 16 residues. Per the germline V gene, CDR1 is ENHRY and CDR2 is SYGVKD. The ends lost 0 bases at V and 4 bases at J; junction bases unmatched: 7. CDR3 bases: TGTGCCATCAGTGAGTCGGGGACAGGGCGAACGTACGAGCAGTACTTC. It codes for CAISESGTGRTYEQYF.

The chain couples TRBV7-8 to TRBJ2-2, with 8 bases lining up with TRBD1. V dropped 4 bases and J dropped 1; count of bases not matched to a gene: 5. This CDR3 contains 16 residues. Germline-derived CDR1 and CDR2 are SGHVS and FQNEAQ. Written as DNA, the CDR3 is TGTGCCAGCAGCTGGTCGGGACAGGTGAACACCGGGGAGCTGTTTTTT. Amino acids: CASSWSGQVNTGELFF.

The chain recombines TRBV30 with TRBJ1-2; the match to TRBD1 covers 8 bases. Germline V CDR1 and CDR2: GTSNPN, SVGIG (reference sequence). CDR3 length: 12 residues. Losses at the gene ends were 4 bases for V and 8 bases for J; bases not matched to a gene: 6. CDR3 in amino acids: CAWITGGQGYTF. CDR3 bases: TGTGCCTGGATCACAGGGGGTCAGGGCTACACCTTC.

V gene TRBV19 combines with J gene TRBJ2-7; 9 bases agree with TRBD1. Per germline, CDR1 LNHDA and CDR2 SQIVND (reference sequence). The CDR3 has 14 residues. V lost 5 bases and J lost 2; bases outside the gene matches: 4. CDR3 bases: TGTGCCAGTAGTCGGACAGGGGTTCCCTACGAGCAGTACTTC. Amino acids: CASSRTGVPYEQYF.

This sequence joins TRBV7-2 and TRBJ1-1; D is perhaps TRBD1 (6 bases). The germline V gene encodes CDR1 SGHTA and CDR2 FQGNSA. V was shortened by 5 bases and J by 1 base, with 17 bases between the two germline ends. This CDR3 is built from 16 residues. DNA of the CDR3: TGTGCCAGCAGCAATAGGGGGAGGAAGGGGAACACTGAAGCTTTCTTT. Translated: CASSNRGRKGNTEAFF.

The chain is built from TRBV4-3 and TRBJ2-2; 8 nucleotides match TRBD2. Germline V gives CDR1 LGHNA, CDR2 YSLEER. The trim removed 4 bases at V and 6 bases at J, leaving 13 bases unmatched. CDR3 size: 17 residues. The CDR3 DNA is TGCGCCAGCAGCCGGGAATGGGTTAGCGGGATTCCCGGGGAGCTGTTTTTT. Residues: CASSREWVSGIPGELFF.

This clone occurred a few times. The gene calls are TRBV4-3 and TRBJ1-1; D remains ambiguous. The ends were cut back, 1 base at V and 10 bases at J, with 13 bases in the middle. CDR1 and CDR2 (germline): LGHNA, YSLEER. The CDR3 has 13 residues. CDR3 amino acids: CASSQARGVRAFF. Here the CDR3 DNA reads TGCGCCAGCAGCCAAGCCCGCGGGGTACGAGCTTTCTTT.

The V call is TRBV18, the J call TRBJ2-7; maybe TRBD2 (5 bases). Trimming left V 3 bases short and J 7 bases short, with 13 bases between. The length of the CDR3 is 13 residues. Germline V gene sequence: CDR1 KGHSH, CDR2 LQKENI. CDR3 amino acids: CASSPRVSGEQYF. The DNA for the CDR3 is TGTGCCAGCTCACCGAGGGTATCGGGGGAGCAGTACTTC.